Detailed here is one T cell receptor beta chain. Its cognate antigen is unknown. The source of the sample is a study of cytomegalovirus exposure and HLA in healthy donors. General study findings and limits: The study listed roughly 160 cytomegalovirus-associated TCR beta chains. What a later analysis showed was that several of the most significant clusters appeared linked to common viral pathogens.

The PCR made use of 60 Vbeta and 13 Jbeta primers. Using immunoSEQ multiplex PCR, the repertoire was profiled, and TCRdb retains in-frame clones only, with some absent. The sample holds 170,000 or so clones, about four fifths seen once. The sample was PBMCs. The TCR was taken from a man in his forties or fifties in good health and CMV-seronegative.

CDR3 coding DNA: TGTGCCAGTAGTTCCGGGACAGGGTTAACAGATACGCAGTATTTT. This translates into CASSSGTGLTDTQYF. The J gene is TRBJ2-3, the V gene TRBV19, with 9 bases that match TRBD1. Losses at the gene ends were 5 bases for V and 3 bases for J; bases not matched to a gene: 6. The CDR3 runs 15 residues. Looked up from germline, CDR1 is LNHDA and CDR2 is SQIVND (reference sequence).